These 18 T cell receptor beta chains came from one sample sequenced in a study of response to subunit inactivated influenza vaccine. TCRdb used MiXCR to reprocess the RT-PCR reads, holding one entry per CDR3 protein. The sample holds over 750,000 distinct CDR3 sequences, 20% to 25% seen once. Source: PBMCs from blood, taken more than 4 days after vaccination. Receptors were obtained from a man in his fifties who received an inactivated influenza vaccine.

This clonotype occurred many times. The CDR3 nucleotides read TGTGCCAGCAGCCCGGGACCCTCCGAGCAGTACTTC. It specifies CASSPGPSEQYF. The rearrangement uses TRBV12-3 or TRBV12-4 and TRBJ2-7; the D gene could be TRBD1 or TRBD2 (5 bases each). The V and J ends lost 6 bases and 6 bases respectively, with 12 bases between them. The CDR3 contains 12 residues.

This clonotype was found many times. This sequence joins TRBV5-1 and TRBJ1-5, with D possibly TRBD1 on 5 matching bases. The V gene lost 0 bases and the J gene lost 6 bases, with 13 bases spanning the gap. In germline, CDR1 is SGHRS, CDR2 YFSETQ. The CDR3 has 15 amino acids. CDR3 bases: TGCGCCAGCAGCTTGGCGGGTCAGGGAAGTCAGCCCCAGCATTTT. It is translated as CASSLAGQGSQPQHF.

This clonotype was seen only a few times. This chain joins TRBV3-1 and TRBJ2-1, with D perhaps being TRBD1 or TRBD2 (5 bases each). Germline V CDR1 and CDR2: LGHDT, YNNKEL (reference sequence). The CDR3 is 15 amino acids. Between the trimmed V and J ends, which lost 3 bases and 5 bases, there was a span of 14 bases. The DNA of the CDR3 is TGTGCCAGCAGCCATCGCGGGCTAGGGGACAATGAGCAGTTCTTC. Protein sequence: CASSHRGLGDNEQFF.

The rearrangement uses TRBV20-1 and TRBJ1-5; no reliable D call. The CDR3 runs to 12 residues. Germline CDR1 DFQATT, CDR2 SNEGSKA (reference sequence). Trimming removed 6 bases from V and 8 bases from J, with 14 bases in between. The CDR3 region has the DNA TGCAGTGCGAGTGGAGGGTGGAAGCCCCAGCATTTT. Amino acids: CSASGGWKPQHF.

This clonotype came up a few times. The chain is built from TRBV28 and TRBJ2-1; TRBD2 matches 15 bases. With 1 base clipped from V and 3 bases from J, the junction kept 10 bases outside the gene matches. The CDR3 length is 20 residues. Germline CDR1 reads MDHEN; CDR2 reads SYDVKM. The CDR3 DNA sequence: TGTGCCAGCAGTTTATTATGGACTAGCGGGAGGGCCGGGTTCTACAATGAGCAGTTCTTC. It yields the protein CASSLLWTSGRAGFYNEQFF. Using reference TRBV28 and TRBJ2-1 for the parts outside the CDR3, the full variable domain is DVKVTQSSRYLVKRTGEKVFLECVQDMDHENMFWYRQDPGLGLRLIYFSYDVKMKEKGDIPEGYSVSREKKERFSLILESASTNQTSMYLCASSLLWTSGRAGFYNEQFFGPGTRLTVL.

V usage is TRBV6-2 or TRBV6-3 and J usage is TRBJ2-2, with TRBD2 matching over 11 bases. The CDR3 contains 17 residues. Per the germline V gene, CDR1 is MNHEY and CDR2 is SVGEGT. J was trimmed by 5 bases and V by 2 bases; bases with no gene match: 7. CDR3 coding DNA: TGTGCCAGCAGTTACACCACTAGCGGGAGCTCGACCGGGGAGCTGTTTTTT. Its translation: CASSYTTSGSSTGELFF.

The CDR3 DNA is TGTGCCAGCAGTGAAAAAGGACTAGCGGCTTACGAGCAGTACTTC. It yields the protein CASSEKGLAAYEQYF. The chain links TRBV25-1 to TRBJ2-7; 10 nucleotides match TRBD2. V was pared by 2 bases and J by 4 bases, with 5 bases of the junction left unmatched. CDR1 is MGHDK, CDR2 SYGVNS, per germline. The CDR3 has 15 residues.

This clonotype has a handful of counts. V usage is TRBV6-5 and J usage is TRBJ2-7; maybe TRBD1 (5 bases). Per germline, CDR1 MNHEY and CDR2 SVGAGI. The CDR3 runs 16 residues. The V end lost 2 bases, the J end lost 6 bases, and 20 bases lay between the germline ends. CDR3 DNA sequence: TGTGCCAGCAGTTACCAAGCAGCCAGGGTGGGGCTCGAGCAGTACTTC. Its protein is CASSYQAARVGLEQYF.

This clonotype was counted at least ten times. The chain uses TRBV10-3 and TRBJ2-7; no firm D call. V lost 2 bases and J 1 base, leaving 3 bases between the germline ends. CDR1 is ENHRY, CDR2 SYGVKD, per germline. The CDR3 extends over 12 amino acids. CDR3 amino acids: CAISEGSYEQYF. The CDR3 DNA is TGTGCCATCAGTGAGGGTTCCTACGAGCAGTACTTC.

There are a few counts of this clonotype. The CDR3: CATSDFSGAKHNEQFF. The CDR3 DNA sequence: TGTGCCACCAGTGATTTTTCCGGGGCGAAGCACAATGAGCAGTTCTTC. The genes are TRBV24-1 and TRBJ2-1, with D possibly being TRBD1 or TRBD2 (5 bases each). CDR3 size: 16 residues. In germline, CDR1 is KGHDR, CDR2 SFDVKD. V was trimmed by 1 base and J by 5 bases, leaving 14 bases between them.

The chain recombines TRBV5-5 with TRBJ1-4; the D gene is possibly TRBD1 (6 bases). The germline CDR1 and CDR2 sequences are SGHKS and YYEKEE (reference sequence). The CDR3 is 18 amino acids. Trimming pared 0 bases from V and 1 base from J, leaving 16 bases between. CDR3 bases: TGTGCCAGCAGCTTGGCGTCGGGGGGCGCAGGAACTAATGAAAAACTGTTTTTT. This encodes CASSLASGGAGTNEKLFF.

V is TRBV21-1 and J is TRBJ2-7; TRBD2, as called in the table, went unchecked against the DNA. TRBV21-1 is labeled a pseudogene. This CDR3 is built from 19 residues. CDR3 coding DNA: TGTGCCAGCAGCCGCGGGCTAGCGGGGAGTCCCTCATGGTCCTACGAGCAGTACTTC. Translation gives CASSRGLAGSPSWSYEQYF.

This clonotype was detected only a few times. The rearrangement links TRBV7-2 to TRBJ2-7; D might be TRBD2 (5 bases). Trimming shortened V by 2 bases and J by 1 base, and 9 bases separated the two germline ends. The CDR3 totals 14 residues. Germline-derived CDR1 and CDR2 are SGHTA and FQGNSA. CDR3 sequence (DNA): TGTGCCAGCAGCTTAATTGGGAGTTCCTACGAGCAGTACTTC. This translates into CASSLIGSSYEQYF.

As to this clonotype: A much larger clone sits a single nucleotide away, making a read error possible. The CDR3 reads CASRPGTAYEQFF. The CDR3 DNA reads TGTGCCAGCAGACCCGGGACAGCCTACGAGCAGTTCTTC. The gene calls are TRBV12-3 or TRBV12-4 and TRBJ2-7; 7 bases line up with TRBD1. Judging by the DNA end, TRBJ2-1 fits better; the J call may be wrong. The CDR3 totals 13 residues.

The gene calls are TRBV12-3 or TRBV12-4 and TRBJ2-7; 12 bases are shared with TRBD2. The CDR3 is 15 amino acids. V lost 6 bases to trimming and J lost 1 base; unmatched junction nucleotides: 4. In DNA, the CDR3 is TGTGCCAGCAGGTGGGGGACTAGCGGGTCCTACGAGCAGTACTTC. It specifies CASRWGTSGSYEQYF.

This clonotype was counted a few times. CDR3 region: CASSQGDWLRDTQYF. The CDR3 nucleotides read TGCGCCAGCAGCCAAGGGGACTGGCTCCGAGATACGCAGTATTTT. The chain employs TRBV4-3 and TRBJ2-3; D is possibly TRBD2 (6 bases). Trimming shortened V by 1 base and J by 5 bases, and 13 bases separated the two germline ends. Germline V gives CDR1 LGHNA, CDR2 YSLEER. The CDR3 contains 15 residues.

The chain is built from TRBV7-9 and TRBJ2-5; D gene uncertain. V lost 3 bases to trimming and J lost 1 base, with 9 bases between them. The CDR3 runs 14 residues. Germline V gives CDR1 SEHNR, CDR2 FQNEAQ (reference sequence). The CDR3 DNA is TGTGCCAGCAGCTTCTCTGAGATCCAAGAGACCCAGTACTTC. Encoded protein: CASSFSEIQETQYF.

This clonotype was seen more than once but under ten times. V usage is TRBV6-1 and J usage is TRBJ2-3; TRBD2 matches at 12 bases. The V gene's germline CDR1 is MNHNS and CDR2 SASEGT. CDR3 size: 17 residues. V shed 6 bases, J shed 0 bases, and the junction held 7 bases outside the gene matches. This CDR3 is CASRGTSGYSSTDTQYF. DNA of the CDR3: TGTGCCAGCAGGGGGACTAGCGGGTACTCTAGCACAGATACGCAGTATTTT.